The 11 T cell receptor beta chains in this list originate from one sample, sequenced in a study of T cell clones after liver transplantation. The data were produced by immunoSEQ multiplex PCR, yet TCRdb's version contains in-frame clones alone and is incomplete. This table holds about 51,000 clones, around 85% found once. The sequenced sample was CD8+ T cells from blood, obtained 12 months after liver transplant. The receptor source for this set is a human patient who received a liver transplant. Some T cells may have originated in the graft donor.

V gene TRBV7-9 combines with J gene TRBJ2-5; a possible D gene is TRBD1 (6 bases). CDR1 and CDR2 from the germline V gene are SEHNR and FQNEAQ (reference sequence). V was pared by 5 bases and J by 2 bases, with 15 bases between. The CDR3 has 15 residues. CDR3 region: CASSHPDSPQETQYF. The CDR3 nucleotides are TGTGCCAGCAGCCATCCGGACAGTCCACAAGAGACCCAGTACTTC.

The V and J genes are TRBV6-5 and TRBJ1-1; D is undetermined. The CDR3 has 13 amino acids. V lost 11 bases and J lost 0, with 13 bases in between. The germline gives CDR1 MNHEY, CDR2 SVGAGI. CDR3 loop: CAAGGLMNTEAFF. CDR3 DNA: TGTGCCGCCGGCGGGCTCATGAACACTGAAGCTTTCTTT.

This chain links TRBV13 with TRBJ1-4, with D uncertain. CDR1 and CDR2 from the germline V gene are PRHDT and FYEKMQ (reference sequence). The CDR3 length is 15 residues. Trimming pared 4 bases from V and 7 bases from J, leaving 16 bases between. The CDR3 here is CASSSDGQRAEKLFF. The CDR3 nucleotides read TGTGCCAGCAGCTCGGACGGCCAGCGGGCTGAAAAACTGTTTTTT.

The gene calls are TRBV27 and TRBJ2-7, with D perhaps TRBD2 (6 bases). The V and J ends lost 2 bases and 5 bases respectively, with 10 bases between them. Per the germline V gene, CDR1 is MNHEY and CDR2 is SMNVEV (reference sequence). The CDR3 is 13 amino acids. The CDR3 DNA reads TGTGCCAGCAGTTTAGGGACTGAGCACGAGCAGTACTTC. This codes for CASSLGTEHEQYF.

This clone was seen only once. The V and J genes are TRBV7-9 and TRBJ2-7, with D unclear. This CDR3 spans 14 amino acids. The germline gives CDR1 SEHNR, CDR2 FQNEAQ (reference sequence). The ends were cut back, 4 bases at V and 2 bases at J, with 12 bases in the middle. CDR3 residues: CASSSLGRTYEQYF. The DNA of the CDR3 is TGTGCCAGCAGCTCCCTTGGACGGACCTACGAGCAGTACTTC.

The rearrangement joins TRBV27 to TRBJ2-7, with TRBD1 identical over 10 bases. CDR3 length: 16 amino acids. The germline V gene has CDR1 MNHEY and CDR2 SMNVEV (reference sequence). The junction had 4 bases not matched to a gene; V was cut back by 1 base and J by 1 base. Here the CDR3 reads CASSLFPGQGSYEQYF. The CDR3 nucleotides read TGTGCCAGCAGTTTATTTCCGGGACAGGGGTCCTACGAGCAGTACTTC.

This rearrangement joins TRBV6-5 to TRBJ1-1; the D is unclear. V was shortened by 4 bases and J by 1 base, with 7 bases between the two germline ends. The CDR3 covers 13 residues. Germline values: CDR1 MNHEY, CDR2 SVGAGI. This CDR3 is CASSFGTNTEAFF. CDR3 DNA: TGTGCCAGCAGTTTCGGTACGAACACTGAAGCTTTCTTT.

The chain carries TRBV19 and TRBJ2-4; 7 bases match TRBD2. With 0 bases clipped from V and 5 bases from J, the junction kept 4 bases outside the gene matches. Per the germline V gene, CDR1 is LNHDA and CDR2 is SQIVND (reference sequence). This CDR3 region has 15 residues. The CDR3 DNA sequence: TGTGCCAGTAGTATAGATCGGGGGGAGGAAAACATTCAGTACTTC. This sequence encodes CASSIDRGEENIQYF.

This sequence joins TRBV9 and TRBJ2-2; D is undetermined. Looked up from germline, CDR1 is SGDLS and CDR2 is YYNGEE. The V end lost 3 bases, the J end lost 6 bases, and 12 bases lay between the germline ends. The CDR3 runs 14 residues. The CDR3 bases are TGTGCCAGCAGCGACCTCCTGAAGGCCGGGGAGCTGTTTTTT. Encoded protein: CASSDLLKAGELFF.

This chain links TRBV6-1 with TRBJ2-7; D remains ambiguous. Germline V lookup: CDR1 MNHNS, CDR2 SASEGT. This CDR3 is built from 14 residues. The V and J ends lost 2 bases and 6 bases respectively, with 14 bases between them. The chain's CDR3 is CASSEFGPLLEQYF. The CDR3 region has the DNA TGTGCCAGCAGTGAATTCGGCCCCCTCCTCGAGCAGTACTTC.

The chain links TRBV2 to TRBJ2-1; 8 nucleotides line up with TRBD2. Trimming removed 3 bases from V and 8 bases from J; junction bases left unmatched: 12. This CDR3 spans 16 amino acids. The V gene's germline CDR1 is SNHLY and CDR2 FYNNEI. CDR3 loop: CASSEGRAGVGYEQFF. The CDR3 DNA is TGTGCCAGCAGTGAGGGCCGAGCGGGAGTAGGGTATGAGCAGTTCTTC.